Listed here is a single TCR beta chain. Its antigen is as yet unknown. Clones were read by immunoSEQ multiplex PCR, and TCRdb kept only the in-frame ones, dropping some. The table shows fewer than 30,000 clones, with 81% occurring only once. These data are taken from a study of radiation and T cells in renal cell carcinoma. Whole-study context: Nephrectomy followed 15 Gy stereotactic body radiation by 4 weeks. Whole-study findings and limits: Baseline intratumoral clonotype presence is unknown without pretreatment biopsies.

Time point defined: blood 2 weeks post-SBRT. The treatment is: 15 Gy SBRT to primary tumor, nephrectomy 4 weeks later. Radiation-treated patients gave blood at baseline, week 2 and week 4. Clear cell pathology was present in this patient's renal cell carcinoma. The CDR3 covers 14 residues. V was trimmed by 1 base and J by 3 bases, leaving 9 bases between them. Germline-derived CDR1 and CDR2 are MNHNS and SASEGT. This chain uses TRBV6-1 with TRBJ1-1; tentative D call: TRBD1 (5 bases). The sequence was collected from a man aged 60 to 69 with renal cell carcinoma. Sequenced here: blood, sampled from a patient whose treatment included radiotherapy and nephrectomy. CDR3 amino acids: CASSEGGWDTEAFF. CDR3 coding DNA: TGTGCCAGCAGTGAAGGGGGGTGGGACACTGAAGCTTTCTTT.